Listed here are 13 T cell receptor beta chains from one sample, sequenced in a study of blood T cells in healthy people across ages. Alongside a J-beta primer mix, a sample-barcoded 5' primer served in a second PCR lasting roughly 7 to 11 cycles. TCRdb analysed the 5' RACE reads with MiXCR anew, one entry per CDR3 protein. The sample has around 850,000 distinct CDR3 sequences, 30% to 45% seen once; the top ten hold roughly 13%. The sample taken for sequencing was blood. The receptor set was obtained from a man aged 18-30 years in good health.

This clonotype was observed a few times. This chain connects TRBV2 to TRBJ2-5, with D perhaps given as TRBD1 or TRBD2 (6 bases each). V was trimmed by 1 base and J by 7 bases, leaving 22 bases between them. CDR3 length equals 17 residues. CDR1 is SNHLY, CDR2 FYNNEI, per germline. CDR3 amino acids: CASSEESGGPRSVTQYF. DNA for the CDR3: TGTGCCAGCAGTGAAGAGTCTGGGGGGCCGAGGAGTGTGACCCAGTACTTC. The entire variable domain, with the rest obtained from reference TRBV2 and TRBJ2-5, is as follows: EPEVTQTPSHQVTQMGQEVILRCVPISNHLYFYWYRQILGQKVEFLVSFYNNEISEKSEIFDDQFSVERPDGSNFTLKIRSTKLEDSAMYFCASSEESGGPRSVTQYFGPGTRLLVL.

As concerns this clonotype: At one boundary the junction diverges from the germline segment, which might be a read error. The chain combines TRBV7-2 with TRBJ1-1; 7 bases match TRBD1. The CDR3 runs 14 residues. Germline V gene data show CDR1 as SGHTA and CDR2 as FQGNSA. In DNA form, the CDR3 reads TGCGCCAGCAGCCCGACAGGGCAAAACACTGAACCTTTCTTT. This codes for CASSPTGQNTEPFF.

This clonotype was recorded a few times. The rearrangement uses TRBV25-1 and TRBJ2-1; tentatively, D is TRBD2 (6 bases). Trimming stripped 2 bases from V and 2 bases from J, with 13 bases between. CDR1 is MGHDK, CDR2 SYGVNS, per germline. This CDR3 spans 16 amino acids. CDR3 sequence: CASSEAGTPAYNEQFF. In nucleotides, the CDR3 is TGTGCCAGCAGTGAAGCAGGGACTCCGGCCTACAATGAGCAGTTCTTC.

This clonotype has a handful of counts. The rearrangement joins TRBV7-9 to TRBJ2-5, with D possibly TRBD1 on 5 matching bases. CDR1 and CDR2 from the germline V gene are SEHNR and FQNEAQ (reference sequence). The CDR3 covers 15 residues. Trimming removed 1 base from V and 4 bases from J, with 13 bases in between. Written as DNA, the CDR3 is TGTGCCAGCAGCTTAGGGCCAAAAAGGGGAGAGACCCAGTACTTC. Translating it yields CASSLGPKRGETQYF.

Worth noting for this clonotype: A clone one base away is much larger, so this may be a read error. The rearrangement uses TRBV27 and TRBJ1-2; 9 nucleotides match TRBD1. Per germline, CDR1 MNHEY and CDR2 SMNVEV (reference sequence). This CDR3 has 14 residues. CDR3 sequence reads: CTSTHGTGSYGYTF. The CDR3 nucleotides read TGTACCAGCACCCACGGGACAGGGAGCTATGGCTACACCTTC.

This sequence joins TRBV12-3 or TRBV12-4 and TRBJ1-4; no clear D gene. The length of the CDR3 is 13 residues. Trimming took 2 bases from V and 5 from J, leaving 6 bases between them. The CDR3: CASSLNRNEKLFF. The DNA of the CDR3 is TGTGCCAGCAGTTTAAATCGAAATGAAAAACTGTTTTTT.

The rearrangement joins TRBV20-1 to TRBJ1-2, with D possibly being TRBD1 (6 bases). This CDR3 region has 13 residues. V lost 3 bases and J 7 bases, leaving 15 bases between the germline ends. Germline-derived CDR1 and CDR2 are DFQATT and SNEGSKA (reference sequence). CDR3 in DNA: TGCAGTGCTAGTAGCTTGGGGGCAAGTGGCTACACCTTC. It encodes CSASSLGASGYTF.

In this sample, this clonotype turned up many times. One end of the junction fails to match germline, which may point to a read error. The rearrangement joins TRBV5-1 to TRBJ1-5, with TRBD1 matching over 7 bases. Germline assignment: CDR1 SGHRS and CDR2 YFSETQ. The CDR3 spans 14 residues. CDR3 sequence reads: CASSLEGAGQPQHF. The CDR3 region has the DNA TGTGCCAGCAGTTTAGAGGGGGCCGGTCAGCCCCAGCATTTT.

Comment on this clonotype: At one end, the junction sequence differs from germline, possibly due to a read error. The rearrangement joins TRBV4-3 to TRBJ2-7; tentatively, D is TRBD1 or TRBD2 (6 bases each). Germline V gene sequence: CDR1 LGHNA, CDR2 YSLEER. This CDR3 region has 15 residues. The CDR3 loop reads CASSQSQGGSYKQYF. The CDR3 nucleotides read TGCGCCAGCAGCCAATCCCAAGGGGGGTCCTACAAGCAGTACTTC.

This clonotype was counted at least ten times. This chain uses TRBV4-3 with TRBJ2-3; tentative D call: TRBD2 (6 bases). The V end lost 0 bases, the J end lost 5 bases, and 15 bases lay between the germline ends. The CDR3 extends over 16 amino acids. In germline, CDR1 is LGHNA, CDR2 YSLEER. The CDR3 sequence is CASSQDLRFGGDTQYF. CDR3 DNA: TGCGCCAGCAGCCAAGATCTAAGGTTCGGGGGAGATACGCAGTATTTT.

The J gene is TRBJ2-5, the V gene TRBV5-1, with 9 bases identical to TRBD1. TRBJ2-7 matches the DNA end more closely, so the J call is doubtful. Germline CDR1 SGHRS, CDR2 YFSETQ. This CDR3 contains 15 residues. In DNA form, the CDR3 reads TGCGCCAGCGGCGACACCGGGACAGGGTCCCACGAGCAGTACTTC. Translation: CASGDTGTGSHEQYF.

The CDR3 coding sequence is TGCGCCAGCAGCCAAGTCGGGGGCCACCAGAACACCGGGGAGCTGTTTTTT. Translation gives CASSQVGGHQNTGELFF. The V call is TRBV4-1, the J call TRBJ2-2; D possibly matches TRBD1 or TRBD2 (6 bases each). CDR3 length equals 17 residues. V lost 1 base, J lost 1 base, and 13 bases lay in between. Germline V lookup: CDR1 MGHRA, CDR2 YSYEKL.

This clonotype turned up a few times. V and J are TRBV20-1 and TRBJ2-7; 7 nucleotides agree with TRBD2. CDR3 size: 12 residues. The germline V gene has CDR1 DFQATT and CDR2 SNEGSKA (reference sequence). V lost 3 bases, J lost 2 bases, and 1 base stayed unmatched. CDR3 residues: CSARAGAYEQYF. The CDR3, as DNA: TGCAGTGCTAGGGCGGGGGCCTACGAGCAGTACTTC.